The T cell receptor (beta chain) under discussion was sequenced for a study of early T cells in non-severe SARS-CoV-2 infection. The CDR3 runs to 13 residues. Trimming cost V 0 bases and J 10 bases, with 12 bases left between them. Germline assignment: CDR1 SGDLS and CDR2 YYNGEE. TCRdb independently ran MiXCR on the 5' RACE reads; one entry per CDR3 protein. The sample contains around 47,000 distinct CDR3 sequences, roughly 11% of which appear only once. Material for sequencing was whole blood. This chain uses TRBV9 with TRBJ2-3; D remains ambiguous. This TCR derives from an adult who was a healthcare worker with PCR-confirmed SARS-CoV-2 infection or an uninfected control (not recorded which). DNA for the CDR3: TGTGCCAGCAGCGTAGGACCGGATTCAGCGCAGTATTTT. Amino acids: CASSVGPDSAQYF.